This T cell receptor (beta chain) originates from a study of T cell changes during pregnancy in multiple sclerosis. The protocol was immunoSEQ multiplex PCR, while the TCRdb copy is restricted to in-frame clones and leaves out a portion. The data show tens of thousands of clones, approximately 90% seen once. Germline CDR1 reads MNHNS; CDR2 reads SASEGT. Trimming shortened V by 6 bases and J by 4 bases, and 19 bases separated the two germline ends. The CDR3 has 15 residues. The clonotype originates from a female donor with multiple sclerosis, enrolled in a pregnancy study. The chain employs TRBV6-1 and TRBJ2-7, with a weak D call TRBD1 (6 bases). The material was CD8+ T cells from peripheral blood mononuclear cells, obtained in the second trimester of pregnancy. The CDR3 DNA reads TGTGCCAGCAGGCAAGGGTGGGACATGAGTTACGAGCAGTACTTC. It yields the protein CASRQGWDMSYEQYF.